The rows below give T cell receptor beta chains drawn from one sample of a study of T cells in Graves' hyperthyroidism and ophthalmopathy. MiXCR, applied by TCRdb to the multiplex PCR reads, yields one record per CDR3 protein. The table records about 260,000 distinct CDR3 sequences, 25% to 30% of them present only once. Sequencing used blood. The receptors originated from a middle-aged man with Graves' hyperthyroidism that later progressed to Graves' ophthalmopathy. CDR3s include the opening cysteine and the closing phenylalanine or tryptophan. A D gene is named only where the DNA matches it firmly. Only some rows state a clone size, as once, few, many or a class for expanded clones.

clone_size,j_call,v_call,d_call,cdr3_aa,cdr3_nt
many,TRBJ2-7,TRBV27,TRBD2,CASRSLSLAGQGVYEQYF,TGTGCCAGCAGATCCCTCTCCTTAGCGGGACAAGGGGTATACGAGCAGTACTTC
many,TRBJ2-5,TRBV2,TRBD2,CASSEGWGSGETQYF,TGTGCCAGCAGTGAAGGTTGGGGTAGCGGGGAGACCCAGTACTTC
many,TRBJ1-6,TRBV12-3/TRBV12-4,.,CASRPSWDKLHF,TGTGCCAGCAGACCCAGTTGGGACAAACTCCACTTT
many,TRBJ1-2,TRBV7-9,.,CASSLVGRGINYGYTF,TGTGCCAGCAGCTTAGTGGGGCGGGGAATTAACTATGGCTACACCTTC
many,TRBJ2-5,TRBV20-1,TRBD2,CSARPLGLAGVGTQYF,TGCAGTGCTAGACCCCTGGGACTAGCGGGAGTAGGGACCCAGTACTTC
few,TRBJ2-7,TRBV4-3,.,CASSQDPGAQYEQYF,TGCGCCAGCAGCCAAGATCCGGGGGCCCAATACGAGCAGTACTTC
many,TRBJ2-1,TRBV7-3,.,CASSLIQGNEQFF,TGTGCCAGCAGCTTAATTCAGGGAAATGAGCAGTTCTTC
few,TRBJ1-5,TRBV12-3/TRBV12-4,.,CASSYEGMRQPQHF,TGTGCCAGCAGTTATGAGGGGATGAGGCAGCCCCAGCATTTT
few,TRBJ2-7,TRBV2,.,CASSEELGYEQYF,TGTGCCAGCAGTGAGGAGCTGGGATACGAGCAGTACTTC
.,TRBJ2-5,TRBV24-1,TRBD2,CATSDSGLAGGGETQYF,TGTGCCACCAGTGACTCCGGACTAGCGGGAGGCGGGGAGACCCAGTACTTC
many,TRBJ1-1,TRBV20-1,.,CSASDYRNTEAFF,TGCAGTGCTAGTGATTACAGGAACACTGAAGCTTTCTTT
many,TRBJ1-3,TRBV9,.,CASSPVSGNTIYF,TGTGCCAGCTCACCTGTCTCTGGAAACACCATATATTTT
.,TRBJ2-2,TRBV15,.,CATLNPSRELFF,TGTGCCACTCTTAACCCATCCAGGGAGCTGTTTTTT
.,TRBJ1-1,TRBV6-1,TRBD1,CASSGDSRTEAFF,TGTGCCAGCAGTGGGGACAGTCGGACTGAAGCTTTCTTT
many,TRBJ2-7,TRBV3-1,TRBD2,CASSQVAGGPDYEQYF,TGTGCCAGCAGCCAAGTGGCGGGAGGGCCTGATTACGAGCAGTACTTC
many,TRBJ2-2,TRBV6-5,.,CASAQGGDTGELFF,TGTGCCAGCGCCCAGGGTGGAGACACCGGGGAGCTGTTTTTT
many,TRBJ1-1,TRBV11-3,TRBD1,CASSLFGQGDTEAFF,TGTGCCAGCAGCTTATTTGGCCAGGGGGACACTGAAGCTTTCTTT
once,TRBJ1-2,TRBV6-2/TRBV6-3,.,CASSYLSNADGYTF,TGTGCCAGCAGTTATTTGAGCAACGCTGATGGCTACACCTTC
.,TRBJ2-7,TRBV6-1,.,CASSSRQNSYEQYF,TGTGCCAGCAGTAGCCGACAGAACTCCTACGAGCAGTACTTC
many,TRBJ2-5,TRBV19,.,CASSIVEKETQYF,TGTGCCAGTAGTATAGTGGAAAAAGAGACCCAGTACTTC
.,TRBJ2-6,TRBV12-3/TRBV12-4,.,CASSRFSGGGGANVLTF,TGTGCCAGCAGTCGCTTCTCAGGGGGAGGTGGGGCCAACGTCCTGACTTTC
many,TRBJ1-5,TRBV6-5,.,CASNPYSNQPQHF,TGTGCCAGCAATCCGTATAGCAATCAGCCCCAGCATTTT
many,TRBJ2-7,TRBV3-1,.,CASTGGGKPYEQYF,TGTGCCAGCACCGGGGGCGGCAAACCCTACGAGCAGTACTTC
many,TRBJ2-2,TRBV19,TRBD1,CASSTGGDTGELFF,TGTGCCAGTAGTACAGGGGGTGACACCGGGGAGCTGTTTTTT
.,TRBJ2-7,TRBV20-1,TRBD2,CSATHLAGGSYEQYF,TGCAGTGCTACCCACCTCGCGGGAGGCTCCTACGAGCAGTACTTC
many,TRBJ1-5,TRBV6-5,.,CASRLNREVNQPQHF,TGTGCCAGCAGATTAAACCGGGAGGTCAATCAGCCCCAGCATTTT
many,TRBJ2-2,TRBV6-4,TRBD1,CASSAHRDRGLTGELFF,TGTGCCAGCAGTGCTCACCGGGACAGGGGGCTCACCGGGGAGCTGTTTTTT
many,TRBJ2-2,TRBV6-5,TRBD1,CASGRQGGTGELFF,TGTGCCAGCGGACGACAGGGGGGGACCGGGGAGCTGTTTTTT
.,TRBJ1-2,TRBV6-1,.,CASSPIYYGYTF,TGTGCCAGCAGCCCGATTTACTATGGCTACACCTTC
many,TRBJ2-7,TRBV24-1,.,CATSPSPGDGSSYEQYF,TGTGCCACCAGCCCGAGCCCCGGCGATGGGTCCTCCTACGAGCAGTACTTC
.,TRBJ1-3,TRBV6-1,.,CASHDSGNTIYF,TGTGCCAGCCACGATTCTGGAAACACCATATATTTT
.,TRBJ2-7,TRBV7-2,.,CASSSLHGDQYF,TGTGCCAGCAGCTCTCTTCATGGCGACCAGTACTTC
.,TRBJ2-5,TRBV5-1,.,CASSPDGAVETQYF,TGCGCCAGCAGCCCGGATGGGGCGGTGGAGACCCAGTACTTC
many,TRBJ2-7,TRBV19,.,CASSINRPSYEQYF,TGTGCCAGTAGTATAAACAGACCTTCCTACGAGCAGTACTTC
many,TRBJ2-2,TRBV5-1,TRBD2,CASSLGSLAEYTGELFF,TGCGCCAGCAGCTTGGGATCACTAGCGGAGTACACCGGGGAGCTGTTTTTT
many,TRBJ2-7,TRBV20-1,.,CSARDNSGRPYEQYF,TGCAGTGCTAGAGATAACAGCGGACGACCCTACGAGCAGTACTTC
.,TRBJ1-2,TRBV20-1,.,CSATIQGDYGYTF,TGCAGTGCTACCATACAGGGTGACTATGGCTACACCTTC
many,TRBJ1-2,TRBV4-1,.,CASSQEGVGGYGYGYTF,TGCGCCAGCAGCCAAGAAGGGGTCGGAGGATACGGCTATGGCTACACCTTC
.,TRBJ2-5,TRBV2,.,CASSEILGAGTQYF,TGTGCCAGCAGTGAAATTTTGGGGGCAGGGACCCAGTACTTC
.,TRBJ2-2,TRBV6-2/TRBV6-3,TRBD1,CASSARTGEGELFF,TGTGCCAGTTCCGCGAGGACAGGGGAAGGGGAGCTGTTTTTT
.,TRBJ2-7,TRBV7-2,.,CASSLDSHYEQYF,TGTGCCAGCAGCTTAGACAGCCACTACGAGCAGTACTTC
many,TRBJ1-5,TRBV28,.,CASSRTDNQPQHF,TGTGCCAGCAGCCGGACAGACAATCAGCCCCAGCATTTT
many,TRBJ2-7,TRBV9,TRBD2,CASGRTSLGEQYF,TGTGCCAGCGGTAGGACTAGTCTCGGCGAGCAGTACTTC
many,TRBJ2-7,TRBV28,TRBD2,CASSLHTGTSGRGYEQYF,TGTGCCAGCAGTTTGCACACCGGGACTAGCGGGAGAGGGTACGAGCAGTACTTC
many,TRBJ2-7,TRBV4-1,.,CASSQDLPSSYEQYF,TGCGCCAGCAGCCAAGATTTGCCAAGCTCCTACGAGCAGTACTTC
many,TRBJ1-1,TRBV5-1,TRBD1,CASSLEFGQGSTEAFF,TGCGCCAGCAGCTTGGAGTTCGGACAGGGTAGCACTGAAGCTTTCTTT
many,TRBJ1-5,TRBV6-2/TRBV6-3,TRBD1,CASSSLDRGSNQPQHF,TGTGCCAGCAGTTCACTGGACAGGGGGAGCAATCAGCCCCAGCATTTT
.,TRBJ1-3,TRBV20-1,.,CSASESGNTIYF,TGCAGTGCTAGTGAGTCTGGAAACACCATATATTTT
.,TRBJ1-5,TRBV12-3/TRBV12-4,.,CASSLVPGWGGNQPQHF,TGTGCCAGCAGTTTAGTCCCGGGATGGGGGGGCAATCAGCCCCAGCATTTT
many,TRBJ2-7,TRBV20-1,TRBD1,CSARDALRDSSYEQYF,TGCAGTGCTAGAGATGCCCTCCGGGACAGTTCCTACGAGCAGTACTTC
once,TRBJ1-1,TRBV28,.,CASSIPWQAKNTEAFF,TGTGCCAGCAGTATCCCCTGGCAGGCTAAGAACACTGAAGCTTTCTTT
many,TRBJ2-5,TRBV19,.,CASSISGSQETQYF,TGTGCCAGTAGTATATCCGGCAGCCAAGAGACCCAGTACTTC
.,TRBJ2-2,TRBV6-1,TRBD2,CASSVLAGEAGELFF,TGTGCCAGCAGTGTTCTAGCGGGAGAGGCCGGGGAGCTGTTTTTT
.,TRBJ2-5,TRBV6-1,TRBD1,CASREGQGGQTQYF,TGTGCCAGCAGGGAAGGACAGGGCGGGCAGACCCAGTACTTC
many,TRBJ1-5,TRBV12-3/TRBV12-4,TRBD1,CASSSTGTGGVYGNQPQHF,TGTGCCAGCAGTTCCACCGGGACAGGGGGCGTGTATGGCAATCAGCCCCAGCATTTT